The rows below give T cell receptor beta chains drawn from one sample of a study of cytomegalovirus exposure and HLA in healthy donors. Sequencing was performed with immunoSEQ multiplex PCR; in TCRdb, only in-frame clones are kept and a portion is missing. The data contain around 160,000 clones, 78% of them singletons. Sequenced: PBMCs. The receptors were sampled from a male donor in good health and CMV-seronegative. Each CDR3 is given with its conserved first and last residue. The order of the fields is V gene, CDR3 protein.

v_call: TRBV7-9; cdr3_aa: CASSHSGGRLSEQFF
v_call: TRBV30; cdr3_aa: CAWSRGHQETQYF
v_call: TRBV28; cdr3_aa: CASRESDRGTNEKLFF
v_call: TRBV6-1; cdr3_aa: CASSVTDRETEAFF
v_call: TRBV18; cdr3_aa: CASSKALIGLYEQYF
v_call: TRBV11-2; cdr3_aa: CASSPPGTGGTDTQYF
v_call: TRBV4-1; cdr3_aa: CASSQGTGGSTYGYTF
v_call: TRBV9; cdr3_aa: CASSVGGQSSYEQYF
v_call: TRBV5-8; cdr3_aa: CASRQPGQGNEKLFF
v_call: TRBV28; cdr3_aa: CASSPRQVYGYTF
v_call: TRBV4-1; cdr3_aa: CASSHFGQGGIQETQYF
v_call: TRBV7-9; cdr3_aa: CASSPRQGAGEKLFF
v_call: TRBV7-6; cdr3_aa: CASSGGLAGSRSEQYF
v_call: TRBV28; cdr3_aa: CASSSGQNTEAFF
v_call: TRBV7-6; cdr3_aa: CASSPLAGVGETQYF
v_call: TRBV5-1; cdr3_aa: CASSQGGQGGFESTDTQYF
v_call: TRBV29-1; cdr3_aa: CSVESGGNQPQHF
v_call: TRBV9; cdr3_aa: CASSGETSPLYNEQFF
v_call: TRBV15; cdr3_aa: CATSTRGGTDTQYF
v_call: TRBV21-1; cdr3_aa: CASTPQVCLVHEQYF
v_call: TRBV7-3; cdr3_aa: CASSLRPGQAINYGYTF
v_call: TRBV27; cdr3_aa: CASSYQGSSGANVLTF
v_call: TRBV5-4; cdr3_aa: CASSLSYQETQYF
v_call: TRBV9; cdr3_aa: CASSTRLAAADTQYF
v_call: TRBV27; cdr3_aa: CASRAGTGGQETQYF
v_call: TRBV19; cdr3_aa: CASSWDRRYEQYF
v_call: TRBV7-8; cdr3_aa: CASSSLVDTQYF
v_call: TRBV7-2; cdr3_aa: CASSFTGQRGYTF
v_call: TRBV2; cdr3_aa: CASKAGADEQYF
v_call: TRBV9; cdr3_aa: CASSALVDSNSPLHF
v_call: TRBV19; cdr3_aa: CASGDREGYGYTF
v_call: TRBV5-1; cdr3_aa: CASSLLPGGGTDTQYF
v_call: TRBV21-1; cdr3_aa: CASRTDQETQYF
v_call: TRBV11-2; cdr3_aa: CASSLDQTVYGYTF
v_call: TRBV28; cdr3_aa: CASSLVRDLSNQPQHF
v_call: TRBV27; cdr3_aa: CASSAVGTVNQPQHF
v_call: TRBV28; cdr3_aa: CASSYQETQYF
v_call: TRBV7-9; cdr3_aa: CASSAEGNQPQHF
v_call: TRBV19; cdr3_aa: CASSLGGFNQPQHF
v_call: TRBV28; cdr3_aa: CASRREDSSYEQYF
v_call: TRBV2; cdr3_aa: CASSDPGWGNEKLFF
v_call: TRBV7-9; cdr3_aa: CASSLERSWVNEQYF
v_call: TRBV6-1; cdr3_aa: CASSPLGHYGYTF
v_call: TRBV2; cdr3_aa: CASSQRGAGELFF
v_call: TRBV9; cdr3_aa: CASSVSGSGSGELFF
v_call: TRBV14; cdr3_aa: CASSQGLAGVETQYF
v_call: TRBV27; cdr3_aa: CASSGQGWNEQFF
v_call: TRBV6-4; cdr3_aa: CEETEAFF